This T cell receptor (beta chain) was captured in a study of shared clonotypes between healthy human individuals. Findings and limits, study-wide: A handful of donors held around 5% of naive CD4 clonotypes in common. Limited genetic and exposure-history diversity came from having few donors.

For every subset, genomic DNA was evenly distributed across several immunoSEQ plates. The repertoire was sequenced with immunoSEQ multiplex PCR; TCRdb's copy has only in-frame clones and lacks some. The sample holds under 2.5 million clones; 85% to 95% are singletons and the top ten take more than 0.35%. The CD4+ fraction was divided into a CD45RA+ naive subset and a CD45RA-negative memory subset. V gave up 6 bases and J gave up 6 bases; unmatched junction bases: 9. This CDR3 spans 13 amino acids. Germline V gives CDR1 SQVTM, CDR2 ANQGSEA. Details on this clone: The target antigen is unknown.

The chain recombines TRBV29-1 with TRBJ2-7, with 9 bases identical to TRBD1. The sample taken for sequencing was naive CD4+ T cells from PBMCs. Subset reported: CD45RA+ positively selected. This sequence originates from a man in his late teens or twenties in good health. Some clones in this sample may be carry-over from other donors' samples. The CDR3 is CSVARDRAREQYF. The CDR3 DNA reads TGCAGCGTCGCCCGGGACAGGGCTCGCGAGCAGTACTTC.